The 27 T cell receptor beta chains reported below all come from one sample, sequenced in a study of blood T cell repertoires in COVID-19. TCRdb's copy holds only in-frame clones and misses some; the assay was immunoSEQ multiplex PCR. The sample carries some 330,000 clones, over 70% recorded once. The sample consisted of PBMCs or T cells enriched from blood (not recorded which). These receptors were collected from a man between 25 and 39 years old who had recovered from COVID-19.

The rearrangement uses TRBV7-6 and TRBJ1-1, with a possible D match to TRBD1 (6 bases). Trimming took 1 base from V and 5 from J, leaving 11 bases between them. CDR1 is SGHVS, CDR2 FNYEAQ, per germline. The CDR3 spans 14 residues. The CDR3 region is CASSLERGLTEAFF. The CDR3 DNA reads TGTGCCAGCAGCTTAGAGAGGGGGTTGACTGAAGCTTTCTTT.

This sequence joins TRBV4-1 and TRBJ2-1; 9 bases map to TRBD2. This CDR3 region has 16 residues. V shed 4 bases and J 0 bases; nucleotides not matched to a gene: 4. Germline CDR1 MGHRA, CDR2 YSYEKL. This chain's CDR3 is CASSRGAGGSYNEQFF. In DNA, the CDR3 is TGCGCCAGCAGCCGTGGAGCGGGGGGCTCCTACAATGAGCAGTTCTTC.

The J gene is TRBJ1-1, the V gene TRBV6-5; D is undetermined. Between the trimmed V and J ends, which lost 8 bases and 5 bases, there was a span of 18 bases. CDR1 MNHEY and CDR2 SVGAGI come from the germline V gene. The CDR3 covers 14 residues. CDR3 DNA sequence: TGTGCCAGCGGCAAATTAATCGGGAGGACTGAAGCTTTCTTT. Translated: CASGKLIGRTEAFF.

The chain employs TRBV19 and TRBJ2-4, with a tentative D call TRBD2 (5 bases). The CDR3 sequence is 13 residues long. The V end was cut by 4 bases, the J end by 6 bases, with 10 bases between. The germline V gene encodes CDR1 LNHDA and CDR2 SQIVND (reference sequence). CDR3 in DNA: TGTGCCAGTAGTAGGGCGGGCAGAAACATTCAGTACTTC. Its protein product is CASSRAGRNIQYF. The entire variable domain, with the rest obtained from reference TRBV19 and TRBJ2-4, is as follows: DGGITQSPKYLFRKEGQNVTLSCEQNLNHDAMYWYRQDPGQGLRLIYYSQIVNDFQKGDIAEGYSVSREKKESFPLTVTSAQKNPTAFYLCASSRAGRNIQYFGAGTRLSVL.

The V gene is TRBV6-4, the J gene TRBJ2-3, with 12 positions matching TRBD2. The V segment lost 4 bases and the J segment 5 bases; nucleotides outside the gene matches: 7. CDR3 length: 16 amino acids. Germline lookup yields CDR1 MRHNA and CDR2 SNTAGT. The DNA of the CDR3 is TGTGCCAGCAGTGCTAGCGGGGGGGCCGGGGGAGATACGCAGTATTTT. It specifies CASSASGGAGGDTQYF.

The gene calls are TRBV2 and TRBJ1-3; tentative D call: TRBD1 (6 bases). V gave up 10 bases and J gave up 2 bases, with 12 bases separating them. This CDR3 has 13 amino acids. Germline loops: CDR1 SNHLY, CDR2 FYNNEI. The DNA of the CDR3 is TGTGCCACTACAGGGAGTGCTGGAAACACCATATATTTT. The encoded protein is CATTGSAGNTIYF.

This clone was seen a single time. The rearrangement uses TRBV6-5 and TRBJ1-1; TRBD1 matches 10 bases. From germline, CDR1 is MNHEY and CDR2 SVGAGI. The CDR3 is 15 amino acids. V shed 2 bases and J 6 bases; nucleotides not matched to a gene: 6. In DNA, the CDR3 is TGTGCCAGCAGTTACACCGGGACAGGGGTGGCTGAAGCTTTCTTT. This encodes CASSYTGTGVAEAFF.

This chain uses TRBV30 with TRBJ1-5; D is unclear. The V gene lost 0 bases and the J gene lost 7 bases, with 10 bases spanning the gap. This CDR3 has 13 residues. Germline V lookup: CDR1 GTSNPN, CDR2 SVGIG (reference sequence). CDR3 nucleotide sequence: TGTGCCTGGAGTGTACGATCCGGGCAGCCCCAGCATTTT. Amino acid sequence: CAWSVRSGQPQHF.

The chain joins TRBV28 to TRBJ1-2; perhaps TRBD1 as D (5 bases). CDR1 is MDHEN and CDR2 is SYDVKM in the germline V gene. The CDR3 consists of 14 residues. V lost 2 bases, J lost 7 bases, and 14 bases lay in between. This CDR3 reads CASSLARVMRGYTF. The CDR3, as DNA: TGTGCCAGCAGTTTAGCCAGGGTGATGCGTGGCTACACCTTC.

The rearrangement links TRBV19 to TRBJ2-2, with D unresolved. The CDR3 consists of 13 residues. Trimming shortened V by 3 bases and J by 7 bases, and 9 bases separated the two germline ends. In germline, CDR1 is LNHDA, CDR2 SQIVND (reference sequence). The CDR3 protein is CASSIQTLGELFF. As DNA, the CDR3 is TGTGCCAGTAGTATCCAGACACTCGGGGAGCTGTTTTTT.

V is TRBV10-2 and J is TRBJ2-3, with 7 bases aligning to TRBD1. Germline trimming cut 8 bases from V and 2 bases from J; bases unmatched to any gene: 7. The CDR3 is 14 amino acids. Germline V gene lookup returns CDR1 WSHSY and CDR2 SAAADI. The CDR3 nucleotides are TGCGCCAGCTCCAAGGGGGCCTACACAGATACGCAGTATTTT. It is translated as CASSKGAYTDTQYF.

The rearrangement uses TRBV11-3 and TRBJ1-6; possibly TRBD1 for D (5 bases). The CDR3 spans 17 residues. CDR1 and CDR2 from the germline V gene are SGHNT and YENEEA. Trimming took off 0 bases at V and 3 bases at J, with 12 bases between the two ends. CDR3 nucleotide sequence: TGTGCCAGCAGCTTAGAAACTCGGACAAACTATAATTCACCCCTCCACTTT. Its translation: CASSLETRTNYNSPLHF.

The J gene is TRBJ2-7, the V gene TRBV11-3; the D is unclear. Germline assignment: CDR1 SGHNT and CDR2 YENEEA. V was clipped by 5 bases and J by 6 bases, with 11 bases between them. CDR3 length equals 12 residues. CDR3 loop: CASSQDVGEQYF. DNA for the CDR3: TGTGCCAGCAGCCAGGATGTGGGCGAGCAGTACTTC. Full variable domain (rest looked up from reference TRBV11-3 and TRBJ2-7): EAGVVQSPRYKIIEKKQPVAFWCNPISGHNTLYWYLQNLGQGPELLIRYENEEAVDDSQLPKDRFSAERLKGVDSTLKIQPAELGDSAVYLCASSQDVGEQYFGPGTRLTVT.

This clone was counted a single time. The chain links TRBV7-9 to TRBJ1-1; the match to TRBD1 covers 7 bases. This CDR3 is 15 amino acids long. The germline gives CDR1 SEHNR, CDR2 FQNEAQ (reference sequence). The junction had 6 bases not matched to a gene; V was cut back by 0 bases and J by 5 bases. As DNA, the CDR3 is TGTGCCAGCAGCTTAGCGTCTGGCAGGGGGACTGAAGCTTTCTTT. Amino acid sequence: CASSLASGRGTEAFF.

This clone was seen only once. This chain links TRBV10-3 with TRBJ2-5; TRBD1 might be the D (5 bases). The CDR3 spans 14 residues. The germline CDR1 and CDR2 sequences are ENHRY and SYGVKD. Trimming removed 5 bases at V and 2 bases at J, with 12 bases between. The CDR3 bases are TGTGCCATCAGTCAAAGGGGTTTGCAAGAGACCCAGTACTTC. Translated: CAISQRGLQETQYF.

The chain joins TRBV18 to TRBJ1-1; the match to TRBD1 covers 10 bases. Germline V gene lookup returns CDR1 KGHSH and CDR2 LQKENI. This CDR3 comprises 14 residues. The trim removed 3 bases at V and 11 bases at J, leaving 9 bases unmatched. The CDR3 sequence: CASSPQTGQGTAFF. The DNA for the CDR3 is TGTGCCAGCTCACCTCAAACGGGACAGGGGACGGCTTTCTTT. Using reference TRBV18 and TRBJ1-1 for the parts outside the CDR3, the full variable domain is NAGVMQNPRHLVRRRGQEARLRCSPMKGHSHVYWYRQLPEEGLKFMVYLQKENIIDESGMPKERFSAEFPKEGPSILRIQQVVRGDSAAYFCASSPQTGQGTAFFGQGTRLTVV.

This clone was counted between two and nine times. The rearrangement uses TRBV4-1 and TRBJ2-3, with 8 bases fitting TRBD2. CDR1 is MGHRA and CDR2 is YSYEKL in the germline V gene. This CDR3 comprises 16 residues. Losses at the gene ends were 1 base for V and 8 bases for J; bases not matched to a gene: 11. CDR3 residues: CASSQGSRGGSGTQYF. DNA for the CDR3: TGCGCCAGCAGCCAAGGTTCACGGGGGGGCTCAGGTACGCAGTATTTT.

The chain combines TRBV5-5 with TRBJ2-7; weak D call: TRBD1 (5 bases). Germline CDR1 and CDR2: SGHKS and YYEKEE (reference sequence). The V and J ends lost 4 bases and 0 bases respectively, with 14 bases between them. CDR3 length: 15 amino acids. DNA of the CDR3: TGTGCCAGCAGCCGTGATAGGGGTAGCTCCTACGAGCAGTACTTC. Amino acid sequence: CASSRDRGSSYEQYF.

The chain employs TRBV20-1 and TRBJ2-7; no definite D call. The CDR3 is 11 amino acids. Germline CDR1 DFQATT, CDR2 SNEGSKA (reference sequence). CDR3 nucleotides: TGCAGCGCAGGATACTCCTACGAGCAGTACTTC. Its translation is CSAGYSYEQYF.

This clone was observed a single time. J is TRBJ1-5 and V is TRBV24-1; D may be TRBD1 (5 bases). V gave up 7 bases and J gave up 0 bases, with 12 bases separating them. CDR1 is KGHDR and CDR2 is SFDVKD in the germline V gene. This CDR3 comprises 15 residues. CDR3: CATSGGRTSNQPQHF. In DNA, the CDR3 is TGTGCCACCAGCGGGGGACGGACTAGCAATCAGCCCCAGCATTTT.

This chain links TRBV4-2 with TRBJ2-3; 11 bases line up with TRBD2. Losses at the gene ends were 1 base for V and 2 bases for J; bases not matched to a gene: 11. Germline CDR1 and CDR2: LGHNA and YNFKEQ. The CDR3 contains 19 residues. The CDR3 DNA follows: TGTGCCAGCAGCCAAGTCCAGGTAGCGGGGGGGCCTCCCACAGATACGCAGTATTTT. Translation: CASSQVQVAGGPPTDTQYF.

The chain carries TRBV11-3 and TRBJ2-1, with 10 bases matching TRBD2. The V and J ends lost 5 bases and 5 bases, in that order; junction bases with no gene match: 9. In germline, CDR1 is SGHNT, CDR2 YENEEA. This CDR3 spans 16 amino acids. The CDR3 here is CASSPSGLAVHNEQFF. CDR3 DNA: TGTGCCAGCAGCCCTTCCGGACTAGCGGTTCACAATGAGCAGTTCTTC.

The chain has TRBV1 and TRBJ2-5; the table's D call, TRBD2, was not checked against the DNA. TRBV1 is annotated as a pseudogene. The CDR3 covers 19 residues. The CDR3 DNA reads as TGCACCAGCAGCCAAGATGGGCTGGCGGGGGGACGGTACCAAGAGACCCAGTACTTC. Amino acid sequence: CTSSQDGLAGGRYQETQYF.

Concerning this clone itself: Other DNA sequences in this specimen translate into the identical CDR3. This rearrangement joins TRBV3-1 (or the pseudogene TRBV3-2) to TRBJ2-1; D is uncertain. This CDR3 spans 12 amino acids. CDR1 LGHDT and CDR2 YNNKEL come from the germline V gene (reference sequence). V was shortened by 1 base and J by 6 bases, with 4 bases between the two germline ends. In nucleotides, the CDR3 is TGTGCCAGCAGCCAAGTCTCCAATGAGCAGTTCTTC. Translation: CASSQVSNEQFF.

The V call is TRBV5-1, the J call TRBJ2-7; possible D gene TRBD1, 6 bases. Trimming pared 0 bases from V and 6 bases from J, leaving 10 bases between. Germline lookup yields CDR1 SGHRS and CDR2 YFSETQ. The CDR3 spans 13 residues. The CDR3 reads CASSLDQGLEQYF. CDR3 bases: TGCGCCAGCAGCTTGGACCAGGGGCTCGAGCAGTACTTC.

This clone was seen once. This chain uses TRBV6-2 or TRBV6-3 with TRBJ2-3; 7 positions agree with TRBD1. Germline CDR1 reads MNHEY; CDR2 reads SVGEGT. V gave up 0 bases and J gave up 2 bases; unmatched junction bases: 8. The CDR3 length is 17 residues. As DNA, the CDR3 is TGTGCCAGCAGTTACTCCACAGGGGCCAGATTCACAGATACGCAGTATTTT. Protein: CASSYSTGARFTDTQYF.

This sequence joins TRBV14 and TRBJ2-5, with TRBD2 matching over 15 bases. J lost 5 bases, V lost 4 bases, and 5 bases had no gene match. Germline V CDR1 and CDR2: SGHDN, FVKESK. CDR3 size: 16 residues. The CDR3: CASSLGLAGGRETQYF. In DNA, the CDR3 is TGTGCCAGCAGCCTGGGACTAGCGGGGGGCCGGGAGACCCAGTACTTC.